Below, one TCR beta chain is given with its context. Its antigen is unknown. This sample stems from a study of cytomegalovirus exposure and HLA in healthy donors. Study findings and constraints: Both high specificity and high sensitivity reportedly marked the classifier's diagnosis of cytomegalovirus status. The tendency of first-cohort TCR clusters to co-occur in the roughly 130 validation repertoires emerged from a later analysis.

Some clones are missing from TCRdb's copy, which holds only in-frame ones; the method was immunoSEQ multiplex PCR. Of 110,000 or so clones listed, approximately 89% were seen once; the top ten hold around 2%. Sample: PBMCs. The TCR was taken from a man between 18 and 35 years old in good health and CMV-seronegative.

Here the CDR3 reads CASSVVEGNIQYF. The CDR3 bases are TGTGCCAGCAGCGTAGTTGAGGGAAACATTCAGTACTTC. The gene calls are TRBV9 and TRBJ2-4; possibly TRBD2 for D (5 bases). The CDR3 covers 13 residues. V shed 0 bases and J shed 6 bases, with 7 bases lying between them. CDR1 is SGDLS and CDR2 is YYNGEE in the germline V gene.